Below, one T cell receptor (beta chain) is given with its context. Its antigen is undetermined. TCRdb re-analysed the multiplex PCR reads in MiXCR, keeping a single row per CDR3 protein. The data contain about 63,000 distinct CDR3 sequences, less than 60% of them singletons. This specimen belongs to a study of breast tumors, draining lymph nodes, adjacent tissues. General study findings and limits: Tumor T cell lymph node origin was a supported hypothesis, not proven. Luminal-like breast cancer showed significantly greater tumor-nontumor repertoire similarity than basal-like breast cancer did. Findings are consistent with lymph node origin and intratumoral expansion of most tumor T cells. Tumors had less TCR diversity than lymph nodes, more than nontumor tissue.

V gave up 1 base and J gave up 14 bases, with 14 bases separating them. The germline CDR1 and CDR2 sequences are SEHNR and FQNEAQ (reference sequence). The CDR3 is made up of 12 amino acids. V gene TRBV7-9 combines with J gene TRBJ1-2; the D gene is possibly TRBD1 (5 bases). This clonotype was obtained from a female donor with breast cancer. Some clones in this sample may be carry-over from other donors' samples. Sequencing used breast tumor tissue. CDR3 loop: CASSLEAGSFTF. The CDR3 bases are TGTGCCAGCAGCTTAGAGGCAGGGAGTTTTACCTTC. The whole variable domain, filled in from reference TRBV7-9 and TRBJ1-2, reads DTGVSQNPRHKITKRGQNVTFRCDPISEHNRLYWYRQTLGQGPEFLTYFQNEAQLEKSRLLSDRFSAERPKGSFSTLEIQRTEQGDSAMYLCASSLEAGSFTFGSGTRLTVV.